A single sample gave rise to the 4 T cell receptor beta chains below, sequenced in a study of blood T cell repertoires in COVID-19. Some clones are missing from TCRdb's copy, which holds only in-frame ones; the method was immunoSEQ multiplex PCR. This table holds about 250,000 clones, 85% to 90% found once. Sequenced input: PBMCs or T cells enriched from blood (not recorded which). Receptor source: a woman between 18 and 29 years old who had recovered from COVID-19.

This clone appeared a single time. V usage is TRBV9 and J usage is TRBJ2-2, with 7 bases identical to TRBD2. Trimming took 0 bases from V and 2 from J; bases not matched to a gene: 7. Germline V CDR1 and CDR2: SGDLS, YYNGEE. The CDR3 totals 17 residues. The CDR3 region has the DNA TGTGCCAGCAGCGTAGCCCTGGCGGGGGTCAACACCGGGGAGCTGTTTTTT. It translates to CASSVALAGVNTGELFF.

The V gene is TRBV23-1, the J gene TRBJ2-3; D gene uncertain. TRBV23-1 is labeled an ORF, and its function is uncertain. Trimming left V 2 bases short and J 7 bases short, with 19 bases between. There are 16 residues in the CDR3. CDR3 DNA sequence: TGCGCCAGCAGTCAACGTTCGAACCTTCCGAGGAATACGCAGTATTTT. It is translated as CASSQRSNLPRNTQYF.

The rearrangement uses TRBV30 and TRBJ2-1; D unresolved. Germline assignment: CDR1 GTSNPN and CDR2 SVGIG (reference sequence). The CDR3 is made up of 11 amino acids. The germline V and J ends were trimmed by 3 bases and 6 bases, with 6 bases remaining between them. The DNA for the CDR3 is TGTGCCTGGAGCCTTCGCAATGAGCAGTTCTTC. The encoded protein is CAWSLRNEQFF.

The rearrangement uses TRBV4-1 and TRBJ1-1; D perhaps matches TRBD1 (5 bases). Trimming shortened V by 3 bases and J by 5 bases, and 13 bases separated the two germline ends. CDR1 and CDR2 from the germline V gene are MGHRA and YSYEKL. The CDR3 is 14 amino acids. The CDR3 DNA follows: TGCGCCAGCAGCCAGCGGGGCCCCAAGACTGAAGCTTTCTTT. Amino acids: CASSQRGPKTEAFF.